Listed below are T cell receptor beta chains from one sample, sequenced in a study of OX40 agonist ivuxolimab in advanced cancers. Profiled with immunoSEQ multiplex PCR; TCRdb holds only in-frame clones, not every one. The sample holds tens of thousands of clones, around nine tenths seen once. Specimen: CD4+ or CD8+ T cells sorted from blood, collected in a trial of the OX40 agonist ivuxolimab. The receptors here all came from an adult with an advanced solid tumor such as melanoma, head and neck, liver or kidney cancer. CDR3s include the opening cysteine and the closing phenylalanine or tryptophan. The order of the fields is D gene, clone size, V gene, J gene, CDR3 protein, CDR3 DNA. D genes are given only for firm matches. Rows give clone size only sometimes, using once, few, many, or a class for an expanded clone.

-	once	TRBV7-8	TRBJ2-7	CASSFSEQTYEQYF	TGTGCCAGCAGCTTTTCCGAACAGACCTACGAGCAGTACTTC
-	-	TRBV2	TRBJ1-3	CASSITYSGNTIYF	TGTGCCAGCAGTATAACCTACTCTGGAAACACCATATATTTT
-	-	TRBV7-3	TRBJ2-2	CASSHTRTVNTGELFF	TGTGCCAGCAGCCACACCAGGACAGTGAACACCGGGGAGCTGTTTTTT
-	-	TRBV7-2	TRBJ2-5	CASSLNRGSAQETQYF	TGTGCCAGCAGCTTAAATCGGGGGTCAGCCCAAGAGACCCAGTACTTC
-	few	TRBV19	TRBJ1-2	CASSMGARQLPYGYTF	TGTGCCAGTAGTATGGGAGCCCGACAGTTACCCTATGGCTACACCTTC
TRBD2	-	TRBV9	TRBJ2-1	CASSPLGTSINEQFF	TGTGCCAGCAGCCCCCTGGGGACTAGTATCAATGAGCAGTTCTTC
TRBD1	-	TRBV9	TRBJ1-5	CASSASQGAGQPQHF	TGTGCCAGCAGCGCTTCACAGGGGGCAGGGCAGCCCCAGCATTTT
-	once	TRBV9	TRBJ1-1	CASSVDTRNTEAFF	TGTGCCAGCAGCGTTGACACCCGGAACACTGAAGCTTTCTTT
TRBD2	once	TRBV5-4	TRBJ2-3	CASSSELALDTQYF	TGTGCCAGCAGCTCGGAACTAGCGTTGGATACGCAGTATTTT
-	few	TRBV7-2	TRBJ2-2	CASRPSRDTGELFF	TGTGCCAGCAGGCCTAGCAGGGACACCGGGGAGCTGTTTTTT
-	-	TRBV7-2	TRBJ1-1	CASSPIGGVNTEAFF	TGTGCCAGCAGCCCGATCGGGGGGGTGAACACTGAAGCTTTCTTT
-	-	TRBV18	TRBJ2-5	CASSPLAGQQETQYF	TGTGCCAGCTCACCACTAGCGGGACAGCAAGAGACCCAGTACTTC
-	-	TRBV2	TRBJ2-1	CASSWRGGGSEQFF	TGTGCCAGCAGTTGGCGTGGGGGAGGTTCTGAGCAGTTCTTC